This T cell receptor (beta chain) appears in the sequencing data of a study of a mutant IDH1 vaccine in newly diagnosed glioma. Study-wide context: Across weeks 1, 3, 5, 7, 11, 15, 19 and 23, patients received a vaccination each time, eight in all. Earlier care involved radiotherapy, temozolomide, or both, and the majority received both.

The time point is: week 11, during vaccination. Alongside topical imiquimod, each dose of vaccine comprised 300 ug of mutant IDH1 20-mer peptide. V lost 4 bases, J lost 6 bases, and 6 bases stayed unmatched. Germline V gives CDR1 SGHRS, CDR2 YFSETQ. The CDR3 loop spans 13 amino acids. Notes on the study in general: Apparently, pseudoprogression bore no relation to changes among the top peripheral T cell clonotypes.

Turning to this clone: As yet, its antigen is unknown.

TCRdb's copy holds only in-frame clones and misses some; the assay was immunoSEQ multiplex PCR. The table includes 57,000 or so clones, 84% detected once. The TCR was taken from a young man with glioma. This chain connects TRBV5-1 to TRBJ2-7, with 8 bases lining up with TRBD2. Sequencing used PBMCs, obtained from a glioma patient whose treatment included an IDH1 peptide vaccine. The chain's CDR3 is CASSPTGGGEQYF. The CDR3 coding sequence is TGCGCCAGCAGCCCCACGGGAGGGGGCGAGCAGTACTTC.